These T cell receptor beta chains were read from a single sample in a study of T-cell memory formation after mild COVID-19. Each CDR3 protein gets one entry after TCRdb re-called the 5' RACE reads with MiXCR. The table shows some 190,000 distinct CDR3 sequences, with 16% occurring only once. The specimen was PBMCs or a T cell subset sorted from them (not recorded which). The receptor source for this set is an adult woman who had mild COVID-19 (a few samples of this study predate the infection). Cell type and time point are not known. CDR3s leave out the opening cysteine and the closing phenylalanine or tryptophan.

>TRBV12-3/TRBV12-4|TRBJ2-1
ASSEPPTNNEQF
>TRBV5-6|TRBJ2-3
ASSFSGQGPGEADTQY
>TRBV12-3/TRBV12-4|TRBJ2-4
ASSLSEAKNIQY
>TRBV5-1|TRBJ1-1
ASSEEGPRAEAF
>TRBV5-5|TRBJ2-3
ASSFPVSDTQY
>TRBV20-1|TRBJ2-3
SAPVSGSTDTQY
>TRBV6-5|TRBJ2-3
ASSTRQGKSTDTQY
>TRBV12-3/TRBV12-4|TRBJ1-1
ASSQGDGAF
>TRBV20-1|TRBJ2-1
SARRGLAANYNEQF
>TRBV3-1|TRBJ2-3
ASSQSPTSGSLHTQY
>TRBV14|TRBJ1-2
ASSLQTNYGYT
>TRBV7-2|TRBJ2-3
ASRLGLAGWSSTDTQY
>TRBV6-5|TRBJ1-5
ASSPGTGNHHVQPQH
>TRBV12-3/TRBV12-4|TRBJ2-2
ASSLVLGPMNTGELF
>TRBV12-3/TRBV12-4|TRBJ2-2
ASSPGQGEGTGELF
>TRBV6-4|TRBJ2-1
ASRQTLSSYNEQF
>TRBV5-1|TRBJ2-1
ASSYPSGGAVVGEQF
>TRBV6-6|TRBJ2-3
ASSYFSLSTDTQY
>TRBV5-1|TRBJ2-7
ASSLQGDSYEQY
>TRBV4-2|TRBJ2-2
ASSPTGLAGLTGELF
>TRBV2|TRBJ2-7
ASSRTELSYEQY
>TRBV13|TRBJ1-2
ASSFKTGQGTTNYGYT
>TRBV12-3/TRBV12-4|TRBJ2-2
ASSLGQGTGELF
>TRBV29-1|TRBJ1-1
SVDSMTGGTEAF
>TRBV7-9|TRBJ2-3
ASSSLDFTDTQY
>TRBV30|TRBJ1-1
AWTVSANTEAF
>TRBV7-2|TRBJ2-7
ASSPTSGGPSSYEQY
>TRBV4-3|TRBJ1-1
ASSQEQTLNTEAF
>TRBV18|TRBJ1-1
ASSQEGADTEAF
>TRBV6-5|TRBJ2-7
ASIGQGAGSYEQY
>TRBV7-2|TRBJ2-2
ASSMFYRNTGELF
>TRBV7-9|TRBJ2-7
ASSPSRDRYEQY
>TRBV18|TRBJ2-1
ASSPSSWDNEQF
>TRBV5-1|TRBJ2-6
ASSPGTSGNSGANVLT
>TRBV18|TRBJ2-3
ASSQRTRTDTQY
>TRBV12-3/TRBV12-4|TRBJ2-7
ASSLTGPGFYEQY
>TRBV6-2/TRBV6-3|TRBJ2-7
ASSYTGRPLQY
>TRBV30|TRBJ2-7
AWSAGLAGYEQY
>TRBV5-5|TRBJ1-1
ASSFIQNTEAF
>TRBV12-3/TRBV12-4|TRBJ2-1
ASSGLRSGSYNEQF
>TRBV20-1|TRBJ2-7
SARGLDRDSYEQY
>TRBV24-1|TRBJ2-7
ATSDPGQSYEQY
>TRBV5-1|TRBJ1-1
ASSLWQTNTEAF
>TRBV20-1|TRBJ2-4
SARHLGAKNIQY
>TRBV11-2|TRBJ2-5
ASSLGWRADQETQY
>TRBV19|TRBJ1-4
ASSTGRLATNEKLF
>TRBV7-2|TRBJ1-4
ASSLERATNEKLF
>TRBV12-1|TRBJ2-3
ASSFGPTDTQY
>TRBV2|TRBJ2-7
ASSASGGASEQY
>TRBV7-2|TRBJ2-1
ASSLVALGRNEQF
>TRBV5-1|TRBJ2-7
ASTGMTPAEQY
>TRBV6-5|TRBJ1-1
ASSLGTGARTEAF
>TRBV12-3/TRBV12-4|TRBJ1-2
ASSPGRKNYGYT
>TRBV7-9|TRBJ2-3
ASRGLAGPDTQY
>TRBV20-1|TRBJ2-7
SARDGVIYEQY
>TRBV7-2|TRBJ2-1
ASSLSGLPRDEQF